The entry below gives a single TCR beta chain sequence along with its context. The data stem from a study of blood T cell repertoires in COVID-19. As for the study in general: The United States, Italy and Spain were the sources of the acute and convalescent COVID-19 samples.

Generated by immunoSEQ multiplex PCR, the TCRdb table keeps only in-frame clones and is missing some. The repertoire consists of 97,000 or so clones, with roughly 80% occurring once and the leading ten covering approximately 9.9%. Germline CDR1 reads LNHDA; CDR2 reads SQIVND (reference sequence). Deletions cut 1 base from V and 2 bases from J, with 6 bases between. The CDR3 consists of 15 residues. V is TRBV19 and J is TRBJ1-6; no clear D gene. The source material was peripheral blood. This clonotype was sampled from a man aged 60 to 69 with active or convalescent COVID-19. CDR3 region: CASSIAGPYNSPLHF. The CDR3 DNA reads TGTGCCAGTAGTATAGCTGGGCCCTATAATTCACCCCTCCACTTT.